This TCR beta chain came from a study of OX40 agonist ivuxolimab in advanced cancers. Method: immunoSEQ multiplex PCR; TCRdb's copy keeps in-frame clones and lacks some. The sample gives some 130,000 clones, 90% of which show up once; 1.1% is in the top ten. Sequenced here: CD4+ or CD8+ T cells sorted from blood, sampled in a trial of the OX40 agonist ivuxolimab. This TCR was recovered from an adult with an advanced solid tumor such as melanoma, head and neck, liver or kidney cancer.

The CDR3 DNA is TGTGCCAGCAGTGACAGGTCCTACACTGAAGCTTTCTTT. It encodes CASSDRSYTEAFF. V and J are TRBV28 and TRBJ1-1; perhaps TRBD1 as D (6 bases). Deletions cut 5 bases from V and 3 bases from J, with 10 bases between. The CDR3 loop spans 13 amino acids. Germline V gene lookup returns CDR1 MDHEN and CDR2 SYDVKM.